These 10 T cell receptor beta chains originate from one sample sequenced in a study of Tregs in tolerant kidney transplant recipients. Clones were read by immunoSEQ multiplex PCR, and TCRdb kept only the in-frame ones, dropping some. The sample holds more than 2,500 clones. After around six days with irradiated graft donor PBMCs, CFSE-labeled recipient PBMCs were FACS-sorted. These receptors' targets are unknown. Sequenced here: CD8+ T cells from blood cultured with allogeneic cells, sampled before the transplant. These receptors all stem from a human patient who received a combined kidney and bone marrow transplant.

About this clone: The CDR3 end falls 3 residues outside the read, so it is completed with the germline J gene. The chain employs TRBV28 and TRBJ2-1, with 7 nucleotides matching TRBD2. This CDR3 comprises 15 residues. Germline values: CDR1 MDHEN, CDR2 SYDVKM. V gave up 2 bases and J gave up 7 bases; unmatched junction bases: 8. CDR3 residues: CASSLELAYKNEQFF. The CDR3 DNA, read in part, is TGTGCCAGCAGTTTAGAACTAGCGTACAAGAATGAG.

In regard to this clone: The read ends 3 residues shy of where the CDR3 ends; the end is completed using the germline J gene. The chain joins TRBV28 to TRBJ1-6; a possible D gene is TRBD1 (5 bases). V was shortened by 1 base and J by 10 bases, with 11 bases between the two germline ends. The length of the CDR3 is 14 residues. Germline-derived CDR1 and CDR2 are MDHEN and SYDVKM. The CDR3: CASSLLGRGSPLHF. CDR3 DNA (partial): TGTGCCAGCAGTTTATTAGGGCGGGGCTCACCC. The whole variable domain, remainder taken from reference TRBV28 and TRBJ1-6, is DVKVTQSSRYLVKRTGEKVFLECVQDMDHENMFWYRQDPGLGLRLIYFSYDVKMKEKGDIPEGYSVSREKKERFSLILESASTNQTSMYLCASSLLGRGSPLHFGNGTRLTVT.

On this clone itself: The CDR3 goes on 3 residues after the read ends, and that part is filled in from the germline J gene. The chain couples TRBV13 to TRBJ2-3; 9 bases line up with TRBD2. This CDR3 comprises 16 residues. Germline V CDR1 and CDR2: PRHDT, FYEKMQ (reference sequence). The trim removed 5 bases at V and 3 bases at J, leaving 9 bases unmatched. CDR3 protein: CASSPGGGAGTDTQYF. The CDR3 DNA, read in part, is TGTGCCAGCAGCCCAGGCGGGGGGGCTGGGACAGATACG.

Of note for this clone: One junction end disagrees with the germline gene, perhaps due to a read error. The CDR3 goes on 3 residues after the read ends, and that part is filled in from the germline J gene. The genes are TRBV4-2 and TRBJ2-1, with a weak D call TRBD2 (6 bases). CDR3 size: 18 residues. CDR1 is LGHNA and CDR2 is YNFKEQ in the germline V gene. CDR3 sequence reads: CASSQDRGLPLGYNEQFF. CDR3 DNA, as far as it was read: TGCGCCAGCAGCCAAGATCGGGGACTTCCTTTGGGCTACAATGAG.

With regard to this clone: The sequence runs out 3 residues before the end of the CDR3; the remainder is reconstructed from the germline J gene. V is TRBV4-1 and J is TRBJ1-2, with 8 bases identical to TRBD1. V shed 2 bases and J 4 bases; nucleotides not matched to a gene: 9. The CDR3 consists of 16 residues. Germline V gives CDR1 MGHRA, CDR2 YSYEKL. The part of the CDR3 DNA that was read is TGCGCCAGCAGCCAACACACGGACAGGGTAGCCTATGGC. Protein product: CASSQHTDRVAYG. The full CDR3 sequence reads CASSQHTDRVAYGYTF.

A remark on this clone: The sequenced fragment ends 3 residues before the CDR3 boundary, so the rest is inferred from the germline J gene. This sequence joins TRBV15 and TRBJ2-7, with 8 bases aligning to TRBD2. CDR3 length equals 15 residues. V gave up 1 base and J gave up 6 bases; unmatched junction bases: 8. CDR1 is LNHNV and CDR2 is YYDKDF in the germline V gene (reference sequence). CDR3 bases read: TGTGCCACCAGCAGAGCTAGCGGGTCCCTTCTCGAG. This sequence encodes CATSRASGSLLE. The full CDR3 reads CATSRASGSLLEQYF.

A remark on this clone: The CDR3 end lies 3 residues beyond the end of the read and is filled in from the germline J gene. V is TRBV11-2 and J is TRBJ2-3, with TRBD2 matching 9 bases. V shed 6 bases and J 6 bases; nucleotides not matched to a gene: 7. Germline-derived CDR1 and CDR2 are SGHAT and FQNNGV. CDR3 size: 14 residues. The sequenced part of the CDR3 DNA is TGTGCCAGCAGAATAGCGGGGGCCGGGGATACG. Translated, it gives CASRIAGAGDT. The whole CDR3 is CASRIAGAGDTQYF. The full variable domain, completed using reference TRBV11-2 and TRBJ2-3, is EAGVAQSPRYKIIEKRQSVAFWCNPISGHATLYWYQQILGQGPKLLIQFQNNGVVDDSQLPKDRFSAERLKGVDSTLKIQPAKLEDSAVYLCASRIAGAGDTQYFGPGTRLTVL.

In regard to this clone: Read coverage stops 3 residues before the CDR3 terminus; the germline J gene supplies the remainder. This chain connects TRBV20-1 to TRBJ1-2; 7 positions match TRBD1. The CDR3 length is 15 residues. Trimming removed 0 bases from V and 3 bases from J; junction bases left unmatched: 7. Germline CDR1 reads DFQATT; CDR2 reads SNEGSKA (reference sequence). Incomplete CDR3 DNA: TGCAGTGCTAGAGATCCTGACAGGGAGGACTATGGC. As protein: CSARDPDREDYG. The whole CDR3 protein reads CSARDPDREDYGYTF.

With regard to this clone: The sequenced fragment ends 3 residues before the CDR3 boundary, so the rest is inferred from the germline J gene. The chain carries TRBV27 and TRBJ2-7, with 10 positions matching TRBD1. In germline, CDR1 is MNHEY, CDR2 SMNVEV (reference sequence). V dropped 5 bases and J dropped 4; count of bases not matched to a gene: 11. CDR3 length equals 16 residues. CDR3 residues: CASSVLAGTGVYEQYF. CDR3 DNA, as far as it was read: TGTGCCAGCAGTGTCCTCGCCGGGACAGGGGTATACGAG.

A note on this clone: The read terminates 3 residues ahead of where the CDR3 ends, so the germline J gene completes it. The rearrangement joins TRBV7-6 to TRBJ2-1, with 8 bases that match TRBD2. V was pared by 5 bases and J by 4 bases, with 4 bases of the junction left unmatched. CDR3 length equals 14 residues. From germline, CDR1 is SGHVS and CDR2 FNYEAQ. CDR3 in amino acids: CASSPGGGYNEQFF. The sequenced CDR3 bases are TGTGCCAGCAGCCCCGGGGGGGGATACAATGAG.